What follows is one T cell receptor (beta chain) and its context. CDR1 SGHRS and CDR2 YFSETQ come from the germline V gene. V was pared by 0 bases and J by 4 bases, with 5 bases of the junction left unmatched. CDR3 length: 15 amino acids. These data come from a study of blood T cell repertoires in COVID-19. Study information: From the United States, Italy and Spain came samples of acute and convalescent COVID-19. T cells, B-cell-depleted T cells, or PBMCs supplied cDNA or gDNA.

Original analysis: Estimated nucleated cell counts came from reference gene primer amplification. Profiling relied on immunoSEQ multiplex PCR, and the TCRdb table lists in-frame clones only, not all of them. V and J calls and clone size are as listed in that table; D and trimming were resolved from the DNA. The sample includes roughly 70,000 clones, roughly nine tenths seen only once; the top ten take 1.3% to 1.5%. Material for sequencing was peripheral blood. The sequence was collected from a man in his fifties or sixties with acute or convalescent COVID-19. V and J are TRBV5-1 and TRBJ1-1, with 8 bases lining up with TRBD1. The CDR3 DNA reads as TGCGCCAGCAGCTTGGATCCAGGGGGCCCCACTGAAGCTTTCTTT. Amino acid sequence: CASSLDPGGPTEAFF.